A single sample is the source of the 18 T cell receptor beta chains below, sequenced in a study of blood T cell repertoires in COVID-19. Clones were sequenced by immunoSEQ multiplex PCR, and TCRdb holds only the in-frame ones, with some missing. The repertoire consists of some 230,000 clones, with 85% occurring once and the leading ten covering approximately 2.6%. The sequencing input was peripheral blood. Every receptor here comes from a man aged 50-59 years who had recovered from COVID-19.

The chain links TRBV9 to TRBJ2-3, with a tentative D call TRBD1 (6 bases). This CDR3 contains 15 residues. The germline V gene has CDR1 SGDLS and CDR2 YYNGEE. V shed 4 bases and J shed 0 bases, with 12 bases lying between them. The CDR3 spells CASSKTGSSTDTQYF. CDR3 sequence (DNA): TGTGCCAGCAGCAAGACAGGTTCAAGCACAGATACGCAGTATTTT.

The chain links TRBV3-1 (or the pseudogene TRBV3-2) to TRBJ1-5; D call uncertain. Looked up from germline, CDR1 is LGHDT and CDR2 is YNNKEL (reference sequence). V gave up 4 bases and J gave up 0 bases, with 7 bases separating them. This CDR3 has 14 residues. In DNA, the CDR3 is TGTGCCAGCAGCCGTCAACATAGCAATCAGCCCCAGCATTTT. This codes for CASSRQHSNQPQHF.

The chain employs TRBV3-1 (or the pseudogene TRBV3-2) and TRBJ2-1; TRBD2 is a possible D gene (5 bases). V gave up 8 bases and J gave up 0 bases, with 14 bases separating them. Germline values: CDR1 LGHDT, CDR2 YNNKEL (reference sequence). The CDR3 is 15 amino acids. CDR3 amino acids: CASGRAGSSYNEQFF. The CDR3 nucleotides read TGTGCCAGCGGAAGGGCGGGTAGCTCCTACAATGAGCAGTTCTTC.

CDR3 bases: TGTGCCAGCAGACCTCGGACAGGGAGCAATCAGCCCCAGCATTTT. Translating gives CASRPRTGSNQPQHF. This sequence joins TRBV6-6 and TRBJ1-5; 8 bases align to TRBD1. CDR1 MNHNY and CDR2 SVGAGI come from the germline V gene (reference sequence). The CDR3 sequence is 15 residues long. Unmatched junction bases numbered 5, after V lost 6 bases and J lost 1 base.

This clone is a singleton in its sample. The chain links TRBV4-1 to TRBJ2-1; D possibly corresponds to TRBD1 (6 bases). Trimming left V 1 base short and J 7 bases short, with 17 bases between. This CDR3 comprises 16 residues. The germline gives CDR1 MGHRA, CDR2 YSYEKL. The CDR3: CASSQGVAPRGNEQFF. The CDR3 DNA reads as TGCGCCAGCAGCCAAGGAGTGGCGCCGAGGGGGAATGAGCAGTTCTTC.

This clone showed up just once. This chain links TRBV5-1 with TRBJ2-2, with 9 bases aligning to TRBD2. This CDR3 region has 16 residues. The germline CDR1 and CDR2 sequences are SGHRS and YFSETQ. Trimming removed 0 bases from V and 7 bases from J; junction bases left unmatched: 7. The CDR3 spells CASSLGLAGTFGELFF. CDR3 DNA: TGCGCCAGCAGCTTGGGGCTAGCGGGAACGTTCGGGGAGCTGTTTTTT.

The genes are TRBV27 and TRBJ2-7, with D possibly TRBD1 on 6 matching bases. CDR1 is MNHEY and CDR2 is SMNVEV in the germline V gene (reference sequence). The CDR3 is 14 amino acids. The V and J ends lost 4 bases and 0 bases respectively, with 10 bases between them. The CDR3 sequence is CASSYRAVSYEQYF. The CDR3 DNA reads TGTGCCAGCAGTTACAGGGCCGTCTCCTACGAGCAGTACTTC.

The chain links TRBV5-4 to TRBJ2-7; 8 bases align to TRBD2. Trimming at V came to 0 bases and at J to 0 bases, leaving 5 bases not matched to a gene. The CDR3 contains 16 residues. Germline assignment: CDR1 SGHNT and CDR2 YYREEE (reference sequence). The CDR3, as DNA: TGTGCCAGCAGCTTGGCCCTAGCGGGCGACTCCTACGAGCAGTACTTC. It specifies CASSLALAGDSYEQYF.

The V gene is TRBV19, the J gene TRBJ1-2; D not certain. This CDR3 is 17 amino acids long. CDR1 is LNHDA and CDR2 is SQIVND in the germline V gene (reference sequence). V was pared by 3 bases and J by 6 bases, with 23 bases between. CDR3 DNA: TGTGCCAGTAGTATTGGGAGCTCGGCGGAGCGAATACATGGCTACACCTTC. Its protein is CASSIGSSAERIHGYTF.

The chain has TRBV30 and TRBJ1-1; D is perhaps TRBD1 (5 bases). The ends were cut back, 4 bases at V and 0 bases at J, with 6 bases in the middle. The CDR3 spans 12 residues. Germline CDR1 is GTSNPN and CDR2 is SVGIG (reference sequence). CDR3 amino acids: CAWTGLNTEAFF. The CDR3 DNA sequence: TGTGCCTGGACAGGGCTGAACACTGAAGCTTTCTTT.

V is TRBV24-1 and J is TRBJ2-7; 7 nucleotides align to TRBD2. Germline V lookup: CDR1 KGHDR, CDR2 SFDVKD. V shed 4 bases, J shed 4 bases, and the junction held 6 bases outside the gene matches. This CDR3 contains 14 residues. CDR3 DNA: TGTGCCACCAGTGACCCCACCGGGGGGTACGAGCAGTACTTC. Protein: CATSDPTGGYEQYF.

V and J are TRBV14 and TRBJ1-4; no firm D call. Germline-derived CDR1 and CDR2 are SGHDN and FVKESK. With 1 base removed from V and 5 bases from J, the gap between germline ends came to 14 bases. This CDR3 contains 16 residues. CDR3 nucleotide sequence: TGTGCCAGCAGCCAAGTTGAACCAGACATGAATGAAAAACTGTTTTTT. Translated: CASSQVEPDMNEKLFF. The full variable domain, its missing parts supplied by reference TRBV14 and TRBJ1-4, is EAGVTQFPSHSVIEKGQTVTLRCDPISGHDNLYWYRRVMGKEIKFLLHFVKESKQDESGMPNNRFLAERTGGTYSTLKVQPAELEDSGVYFCASSQVEPDMNEKLFFGSGTQLSVL.

The chain uses TRBV19 and TRBJ2-1, with D perhaps matching TRBD1 (6 bases). Germline V CDR1 and CDR2: LNHDA, SQIVND (reference sequence). The V gene lost 5 bases and the J gene lost 9 bases, with 11 bases spanning the gap. CDR3 length equals 12 residues. CDR3 amino acids: CASSGQFSEQFF. CDR3 DNA: TGTGCCAGTAGTGGACAGTTTTCTGAGCAGTTCTTC.

This clone appeared once. The V gene is TRBV5-8, the J gene TRBJ1-5, with D hard to call. Trimming removed 4 bases from V and 2 bases from J, with 16 bases in between. The CDR3 is made up of 16 amino acids. CDR1 is SGHTS, CDR2 YDEGEE, per germline. CDR3 protein: CASSPRAGKGNQPQHF. DNA for the CDR3: TGTGCCAGCAGCCCACGTGCCGGGAAAGGCAATCAGCCCCAGCATTTT.

This chain connects TRBV10-3 to TRBJ2-7; D is possibly TRBD2 (6 bases). The V end was cut by 4 bases, the J end by 0 bases, with 10 bases between. Germline CDR1 and CDR2: ENHRY and SYGVKD. The CDR3 sequence is 14 residues long. Written as DNA, the CDR3 is TGTGCCATCAGTGGTTTGGGGGGCTCCTACGAGCAGTACTTC. It translates to CAISGLGGSYEQYF.

The genes are TRBV28 and TRBJ1-1, with TRBD1 matching 8 bases. CDR3 length: 13 amino acids. The germline V gene has CDR1 MDHEN and CDR2 SYDVKM. V lost 5 bases and J lost 7; bases outside the gene matches: 6. This CDR3 is CASSRTGRGEAFF. The CDR3 DNA is TGTGCCAGCAGTCGGACAGGGCGCGGTGAAGCTTTCTTT.

The chain has TRBV24-1 and TRBJ2-2, with 8 bases identical to TRBD2. Per germline, CDR1 KGHDR and CDR2 SFDVKD. The CDR3 runs to 16 residues. V dropped 5 bases and J dropped 3; count of bases not matched to a gene: 7. The CDR3 DNA reads as TGTGCCACCAGTGGTGTAGAAGCGGGGGACACCGGGGAGCTGTTTTTT. This translates into CATSGVEAGDTGELFF.

The chain joins TRBV7-9 to TRBJ1-6, with D tentatively TRBD1 (5 bases). V lost 5 bases and J lost 8, with 19 bases in between. CDR3 size: 16 residues. From germline, CDR1 is SEHNR and CDR2 FQNEAQ (reference sequence). CDR3 in DNA: TGTGCCAGCAGCCGAAATCCCAGGGCGTCCCATTCACCCCTCCACTTT. This sequence encodes CASSRNPRASHSPLHF.